Following are 9 T cell receptor beta chains from one sample sequenced in a study of OX40 agonist ivuxolimab in advanced cancers. Measured with immunoSEQ multiplex PCR; TCRdb has only the in-frame clones, and not every one. The table records about 80,000 clones, roughly 90% of them present only once. The source material was CD4+ or CD8+ T cells sorted from blood, sampled in a trial of the OX40 agonist ivuxolimab. Every receptor here comes from an adult with an advanced solid tumor such as melanoma, head and neck, liver or kidney cancer.

This chain links TRBV5-1 with TRBJ2-3, with D perhaps matching TRBD1 or TRBD2 (6 bases each). Germline assignment: CDR1 SGHRS and CDR2 YFSETQ. The CDR3 is 16 residues long. Trimming took off 2 bases at V and 5 bases at J, with 18 bases between the two ends. CDR3 coding DNA: TGCGCCAGCAGCTTCGGGGGCACCCATGGCCTAGATACGCAGTATTTT. Its translation: CASSFGGTHGLDTQYF. The full variable domain, in which reference TRBV5-1 and TRBJ2-3 provide the parts outside the CDR3, is KAGVTQTPRYLIKTRGQQVTLSCSPISGHRSVSWYQQTPGQGLQFLFEYFSETQRNKGNFPGRFSGRQFSNSRSEMNVSTLELGDSALYLCASSFGGTHGLDTQYFGPGTRLTVL.

J is TRBJ2-5 and V is TRBV7-2; D is unresolved. Germline V gene sequence: CDR1 SGHTA, CDR2 FQGNSA. The CDR3 runs 11 residues. Trimming shortened V by 5 bases and J by 4 bases, and 5 bases separated the two germline ends. The CDR3 bases are TGTGCCAGCAGCACCCCAGAGACCCAGTACTTC. Amino acid sequence: CASSTPETQYF.

The chain recombines TRBV19 with TRBJ2-3; D possibly corresponds to TRBD2 (5 bases). V dropped 4 bases and J dropped 0 bases, with 17 bases sitting between them. The CDR3 spans 17 residues. Germline assignment: CDR1 LNHDA and CDR2 SQIVND (reference sequence). The CDR3 DNA reads TGTGCCAGTAGTAGACGAGGAGGAGCGGTTAGCACAGATACGCAGTATTTT. This codes for CASSRRGGAVSTDTQYF.

This chain links TRBV2 with TRBJ1-4, with D possibly matching TRBD1 (6 bases). The CDR3 runs to 14 residues. Germline lookup yields CDR1 SNHLY and CDR2 FYNNEI. V lost 3 bases to trimming and J lost 3 bases, with 8 bases between them. CDR3 amino acids: CASSEGAANEKLFF. In DNA form, the CDR3 reads TGTGCCAGCAGTGAGGGGGCTGCTAATGAAAAACTGTTTTTT.

V is TRBV11-3 and J is TRBJ2-3; 9 bases align to TRBD2. The V segment lost 5 bases and the J segment 9 bases; nucleotides outside the gene matches: 9. CDR3 length: 14 residues. Germline V gives CDR1 SGHNT, CDR2 YENEEA. The CDR3 is CASSQVRTSVTQYF. DNA for the CDR3: TGTGCCAGCAGCCAAGTTCGGACTAGCGTAACGCAGTATTTT.

V usage is TRBV4-2 and J usage is TRBJ1-4, with TRBD1 matching 9 bases. The germline gives CDR1 LGHNA, CDR2 YNFKEQ. The J segment lost 8 bases and the V segment lost 1 base, leaving 5 bases of the junction unmatched. The CDR3 has 15 amino acids. CDR3 residues: CASSQAGTGKEKLFF. The CDR3 DNA sequence: TGTGCCAGCAGCCAAGCCGGGACAGGGAAGGAAAAACTGTTTTTT.

This chain joins TRBV18 and TRBJ2-2, with 9 bases that match TRBD2. The V segment lost 6 bases and the J segment 7 bases; nucleotides outside the gene matches: 12. CDR3 size: 16 residues. The germline V gene encodes CDR1 KGHSH and CDR2 LQKENI. CDR3 sequence reads: CASSPTVAGVFGELFF. CDR3 DNA sequence: TGTGCCAGCTCCCCTACCGTAGCGGGAGTATTCGGGGAGCTGTTTTTT.

This rearrangement joins TRBV5-7 to TRBJ2-7, with a possible D match to TRBD1 (5 bases). TRBV5-7 is noted as an ORF with a role that remains uncertain. Trimming shortened V by 0 bases and J by 5 bases, and 15 bases separated the two germline ends. CDR3 length: 15 amino acids. CDR3 region: CASSLVRPPGHEQYF. The DNA of the CDR3 is TGTGCCAGCAGCTTGGTCCGTCCCCCAGGGCACGAGCAGTACTTC.

This clone was seen a single time. Other DNA sequences in this specimen translate into the identical CDR3. V is TRBV7-2 and J is TRBJ1-5, with D possibly being TRBD1 (5 bases). The germline V gene has CDR1 SGHTA and CDR2 FQGNSA. CDR3 size: 14 residues. Trimming took 2 bases from V and 2 from J, leaving 7 bases between them. The CDR3 here is CASSLRGGNQPQHF. The CDR3 DNA follows: TGTGCCAGCAGCTTAAGGGGAGGCAATCAGCCCCAGCATTTT. Together with reference TRBV7-2 and TRBJ1-5, the CDR3 gives the full variable domain: GAGVSQSPSNKVTEKGKDVELRCDPISGHTALYWYRQSLGQGLEFLIYFQGNSAPDKSGLPSDRFSAERTGGSVSTLTIQRTQQEDSAVYLCASSLRGGNQPQHFGDGTRLSIL.